The entry that follows covers one TCR beta chain sequence. Its antigen has not been determined. No quality values exist for individual bases; no much larger clone is one base distant. This specimen belongs to a study of CD8 T cells in Susac syndrome (dated by TCRdb to about 2019). For context, the study as a whole: Repertoire sequencing was used to test whether CD8+ T cell activation and differentiation in Susac syndrome was antigen driven.

RNA was extracted with the RNeasy kit and roughly 0.5 to 1 ug was reverse transcribed using random hexamers. TCR beta CDR3 regions were amplified with the immunoSEQ multiplex PCR assay covering 54 Vbeta and 13 Jbeta segments. PCR amplification bias was corrected by using a synthetic template baseline for primer optimization and computational correction. The paper's processing steps were these. Reads were assigned to V, D and J genes according to IMGT and analyzed in immunoSEQ Analyzer, with only productive sequences retained. Clonality was calculated as one minus the Shannon entropy normalized by log2 of the number of productive unique sequences. For each patient and control, public and private clones were evaluated among the 100 most prevalent clones. Susac-specific clones were defined as absent from healthy and MS cohorts, about 1,100 published viral clones and other ImmuneACCESS disease sequences. TCRdb took the public reads, trimmed them with fastp at Q25, ran MiXCR for clone calling and kept in-frame beta chains. Under each unique CDR3 protein, matching rows form one entry showing the most common genes and DNA. The V and J calls were determined by TCRdb, not by the authors. Present in this sample are roughly 200,000 distinct CDR3 sequences, 85% to 95% of which were seen just once. Less than 0.11% of the sample belongs to the ten largest clones.

From the cysteine up to the phenylalanine, the CDR3 has a length of 13 residues. Only CDR3 DNA is held: 39 bases, read in frame from base 1. From the germline V gene, CDR1 is MNHNS and CDR2 is SASEGT. V loses 10 bases of germline sequence and J loses 3 bases, and the interval between the two ends is 12 bases. Peripheral blood CD8+ and CD4+ T cells from healthy donors, Susac syndrome patients and multiple sclerosis patients were profiled by high-throughput TCR beta sequencing. Healthy donors were included as age- and sex-matched controls. Bulk CD8+ and CD4+ T cells were purified by magnetic negative isolation, while CD8+ TEMRA cells were enriched using FACS. Blood was collected in EDTA tubes and processed within 24 hours, with PBMCs isolated through density gradient centrifugation. PBMCs intended for TCR sequencing were cryopreserved in liquid nitrogen and were subsequently thawed in a 37 degrees C water bath. Purity of sorted or isolated CD4+, CD8+ and CD8+ TEMRA cells was at least 90%.

The full study reports these points: The TCR sequencing and HLA analysis was acknowledged to have included a relatively small number of individuals.

Sequencing was carried out using CD4+ T cells from PBMCs. The clonotype comes from a human donor in good health. The rearrangement joined TRBV6-1 to TRBJ2-2; TRBD1 might be the D gene, on 6 matching bases. For the CDR3, the sequence is CANREGYTGELFF. The DNA sequence is as follows: TGTGCCAACAGGGAAGGATACACCGGGGAGCTGTTTTTT.